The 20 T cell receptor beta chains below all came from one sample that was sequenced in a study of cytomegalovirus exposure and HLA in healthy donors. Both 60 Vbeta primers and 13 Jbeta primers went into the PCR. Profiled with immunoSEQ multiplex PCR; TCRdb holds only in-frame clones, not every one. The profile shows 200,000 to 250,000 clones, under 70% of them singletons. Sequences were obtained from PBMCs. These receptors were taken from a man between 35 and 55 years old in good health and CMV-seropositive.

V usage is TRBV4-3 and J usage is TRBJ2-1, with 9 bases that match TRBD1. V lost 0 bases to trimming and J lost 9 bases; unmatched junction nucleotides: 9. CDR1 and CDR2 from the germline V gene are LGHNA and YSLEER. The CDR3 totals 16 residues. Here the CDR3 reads CASSQDWTGAEGEQFF. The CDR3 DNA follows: TGCGCCAGCAGCCAAGACTGGACAGGGGCGGAAGGTGAGCAGTTCTTC.

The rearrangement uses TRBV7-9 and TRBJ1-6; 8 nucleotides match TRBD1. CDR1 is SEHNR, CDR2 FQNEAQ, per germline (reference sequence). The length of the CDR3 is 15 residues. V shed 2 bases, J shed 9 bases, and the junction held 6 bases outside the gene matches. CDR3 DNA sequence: TGTGCCAGCAGCTTACCTGGACAGGGAGGTTCACCCCTCCACTTT. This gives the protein CASSLPGQGGSPLHF.

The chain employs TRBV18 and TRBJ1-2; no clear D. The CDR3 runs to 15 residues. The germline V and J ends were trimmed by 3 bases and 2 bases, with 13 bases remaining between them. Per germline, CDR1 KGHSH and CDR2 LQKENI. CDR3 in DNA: TGTGCCAGCTCACCTCTCACAGTTATCAACTATGGCTACACCTTC. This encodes CASSPLTVINYGYTF.

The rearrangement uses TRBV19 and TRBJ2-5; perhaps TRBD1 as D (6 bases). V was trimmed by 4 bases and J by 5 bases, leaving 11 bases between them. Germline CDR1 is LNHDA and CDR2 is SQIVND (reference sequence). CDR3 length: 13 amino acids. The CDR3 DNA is TGTGCCAGTAGTAATGTCCAGGGGGAGACCCAGTACTTC. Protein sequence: CASSNVQGETQYF.

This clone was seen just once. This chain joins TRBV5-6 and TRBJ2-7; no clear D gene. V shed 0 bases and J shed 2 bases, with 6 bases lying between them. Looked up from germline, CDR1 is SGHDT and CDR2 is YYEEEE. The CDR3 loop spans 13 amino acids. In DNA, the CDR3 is TGTGCCAGCAGCTTGGACGCGCCCTACGAGCAGTACTTC. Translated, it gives CASSLDAPYEQYF.

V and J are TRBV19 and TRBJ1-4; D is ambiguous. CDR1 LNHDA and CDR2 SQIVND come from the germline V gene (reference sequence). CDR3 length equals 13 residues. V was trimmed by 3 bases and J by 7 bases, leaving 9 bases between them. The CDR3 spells CASSMQVVEKLFF. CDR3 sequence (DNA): TGTGCCAGTAGTATGCAGGTTGTTGAAAAACTGTTTTTT.

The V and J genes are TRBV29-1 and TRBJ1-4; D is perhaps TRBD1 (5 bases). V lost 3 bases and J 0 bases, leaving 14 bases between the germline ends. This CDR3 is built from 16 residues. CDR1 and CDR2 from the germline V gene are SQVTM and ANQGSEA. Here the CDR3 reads CSVELGWGATNEKLFF. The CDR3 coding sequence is TGCAGCGTTGAGTTAGGATGGGGCGCAACTAATGAAAAACTGTTTTTT.

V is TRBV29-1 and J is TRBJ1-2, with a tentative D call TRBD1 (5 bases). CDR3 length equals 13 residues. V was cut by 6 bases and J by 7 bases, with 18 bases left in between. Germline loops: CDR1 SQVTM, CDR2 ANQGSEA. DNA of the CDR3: TGCAGCGTGGGCCCGGGGGTAGGGGTTGGCTACACCTTC. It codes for CSVGPGVGVGYTF.

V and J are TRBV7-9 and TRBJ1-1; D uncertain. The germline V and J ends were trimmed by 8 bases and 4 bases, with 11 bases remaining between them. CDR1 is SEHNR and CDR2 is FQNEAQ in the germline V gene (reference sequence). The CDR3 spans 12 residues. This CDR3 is CASQEGFTEAFF. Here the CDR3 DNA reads TGTGCCAGCCAGGAGGGCTTCACTGAAGCTTTCTTT.

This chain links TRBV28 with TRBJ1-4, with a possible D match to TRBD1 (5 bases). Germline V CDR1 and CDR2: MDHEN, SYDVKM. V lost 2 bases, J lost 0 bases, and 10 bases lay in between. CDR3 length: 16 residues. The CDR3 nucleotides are TGTGCCAGCAGTTTAAGGGGCGGGACAACTAATGAAAAACTGTTTTTT. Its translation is CASSLRGGTTNEKLFF.

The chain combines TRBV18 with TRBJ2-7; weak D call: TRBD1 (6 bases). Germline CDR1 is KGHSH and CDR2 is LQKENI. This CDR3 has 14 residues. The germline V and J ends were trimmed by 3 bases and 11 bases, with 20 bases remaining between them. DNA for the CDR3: TGTGCCAGCTCACCTACTTCGGACAGCCCTCCGGAGTACTTC. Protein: CASSPTSDSPPEYF.

The DNA of the CDR3 is TGTGCCAGCAGCGAGACTTCTGGTTTAGTAGGAAACACCATATATTTT. Protein product: CASSETSGLVGNTIYF. The chain recombines TRBV7-2 with TRBJ1-3; D uncertain. The CDR3 has 16 amino acids. Germline V CDR1 and CDR2: SGHTA, FQGNSA. V was trimmed by 5 bases and J by 4 bases, leaving 18 bases between them.

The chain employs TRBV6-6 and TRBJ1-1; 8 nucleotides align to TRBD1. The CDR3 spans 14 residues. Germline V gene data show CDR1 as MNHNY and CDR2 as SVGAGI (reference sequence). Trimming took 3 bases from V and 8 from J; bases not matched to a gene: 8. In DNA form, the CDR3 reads TGTGCCAGCAGTTATAACAGGGGGGACCACGAAGCTTTCTTT. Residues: CASSYNRGDHEAFF.

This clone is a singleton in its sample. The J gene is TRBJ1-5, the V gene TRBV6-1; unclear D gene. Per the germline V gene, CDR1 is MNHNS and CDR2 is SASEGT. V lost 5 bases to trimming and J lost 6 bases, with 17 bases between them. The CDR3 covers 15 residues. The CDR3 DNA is TGTGCCAGCAGTTCCGACCCGGTGGGGAGTCAGCCCCAGCATTTT. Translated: CASSSDPVGSQPQHF.

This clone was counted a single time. The CDR3 loop reads CASSQEGQGAPGGYTF. The CDR3, as DNA: TGCGCCAGCAGCCAAGAAGGGCAAGGGGCGCCTGGAGGCTACACCTTC. V gene TRBV4-1 combines with J gene TRBJ1-2; perhaps TRBD1 as D (5 bases). This CDR3 is built from 16 residues. The V end was cut by 0 bases, the J end by 8 bases, with 19 bases between. Germline V gene data show CDR1 as MGHRA and CDR2 as YSYEKL.

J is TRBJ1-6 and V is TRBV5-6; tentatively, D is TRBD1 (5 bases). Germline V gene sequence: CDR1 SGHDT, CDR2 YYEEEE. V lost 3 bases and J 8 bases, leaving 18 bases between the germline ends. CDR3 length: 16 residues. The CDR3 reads CASSSGDPGTDSPLHF. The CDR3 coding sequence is TGTGCCAGCAGCTCGGGAGATCCCGGGACCGATTCACCCCTCCACTTT.

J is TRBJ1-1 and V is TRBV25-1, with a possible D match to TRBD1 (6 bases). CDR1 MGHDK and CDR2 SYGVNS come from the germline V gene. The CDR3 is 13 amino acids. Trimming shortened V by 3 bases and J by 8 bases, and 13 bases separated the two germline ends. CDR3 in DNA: TGTGCCAGCAGTGATCCAACAGGGTGGGAAGCTTTCTTT. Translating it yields CASSDPTGWEAFF.

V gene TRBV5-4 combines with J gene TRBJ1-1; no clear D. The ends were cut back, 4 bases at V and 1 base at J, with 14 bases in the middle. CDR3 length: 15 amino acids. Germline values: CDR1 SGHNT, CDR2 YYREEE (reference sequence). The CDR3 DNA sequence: TGTGCCAGCAGCCCCCCGGGAGGGAAGAACACTGAAGCTTTCTTT. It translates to CASSPPGGKNTEAFF.

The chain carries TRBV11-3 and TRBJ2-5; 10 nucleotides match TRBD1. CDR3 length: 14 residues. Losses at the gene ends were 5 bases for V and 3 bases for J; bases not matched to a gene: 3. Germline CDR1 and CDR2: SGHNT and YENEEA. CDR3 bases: TGTGCCAGCAGCCCGGGGACAGGGGAAGAGACCCAGTACTTC. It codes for CASSPGTGEETQYF. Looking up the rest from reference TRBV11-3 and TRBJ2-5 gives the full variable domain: EAGVVQSPRYKIIEKKQPVAFWCNPISGHNTLYWYLQNLGQGPELLIRYENEEAVDDSQLPKDRFSAERLKGVDSTLKIQPAELGDSAVYLCASSPGTGEETQYFGPGTRLLVL.

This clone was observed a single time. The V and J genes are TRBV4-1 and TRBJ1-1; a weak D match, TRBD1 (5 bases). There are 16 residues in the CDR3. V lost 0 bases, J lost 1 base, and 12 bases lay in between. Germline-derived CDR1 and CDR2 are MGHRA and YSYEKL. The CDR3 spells CASSQDGAVRNTEAFF. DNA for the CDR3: TGCGCCAGCAGCCAAGATGGGGCAGTACGGAACACTGAAGCTTTCTTT.